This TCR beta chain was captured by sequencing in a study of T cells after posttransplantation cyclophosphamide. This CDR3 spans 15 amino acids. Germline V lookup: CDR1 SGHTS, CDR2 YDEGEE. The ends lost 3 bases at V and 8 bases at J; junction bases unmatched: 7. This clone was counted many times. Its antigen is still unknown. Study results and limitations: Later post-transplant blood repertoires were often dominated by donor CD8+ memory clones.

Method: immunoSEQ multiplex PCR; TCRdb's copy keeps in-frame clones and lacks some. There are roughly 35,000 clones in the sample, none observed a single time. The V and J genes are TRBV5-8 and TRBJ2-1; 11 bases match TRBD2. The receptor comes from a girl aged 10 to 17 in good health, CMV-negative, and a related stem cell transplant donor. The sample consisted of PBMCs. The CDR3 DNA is TGTGCCAGCAGCTCTACTAGCGGGAGTCTCGATGAGCAGTTCTTC. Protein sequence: CASSSTSGSLDEQFF.